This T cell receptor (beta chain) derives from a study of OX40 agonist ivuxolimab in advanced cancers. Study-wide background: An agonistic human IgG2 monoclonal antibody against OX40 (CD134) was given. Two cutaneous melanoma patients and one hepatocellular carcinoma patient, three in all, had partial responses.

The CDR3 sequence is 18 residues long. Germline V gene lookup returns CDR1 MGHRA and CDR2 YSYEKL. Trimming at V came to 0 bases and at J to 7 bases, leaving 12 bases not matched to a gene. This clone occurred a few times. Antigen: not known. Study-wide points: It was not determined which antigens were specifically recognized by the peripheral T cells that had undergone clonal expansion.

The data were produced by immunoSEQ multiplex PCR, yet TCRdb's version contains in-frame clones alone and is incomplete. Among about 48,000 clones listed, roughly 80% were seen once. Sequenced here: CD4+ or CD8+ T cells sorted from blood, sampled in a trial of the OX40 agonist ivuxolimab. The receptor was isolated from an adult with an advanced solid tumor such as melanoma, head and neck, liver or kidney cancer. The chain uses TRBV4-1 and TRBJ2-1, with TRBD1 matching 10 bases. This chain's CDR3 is CASSQDPWGTGVRNEQFF. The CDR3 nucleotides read TGCGCCAGCAGCCAAGATCCGTGGGGGACAGGGGTTAGGAATGAGCAGTTCTTC.